The rows below give T cell receptor beta chains drawn from one sample of a study of T cell responses to AZD1222 COVID-19 vaccine. Libraries were prepared by immunoSEQ multiplex PCR; TCRdb keeps only in-frame clonotypes and omits some of them. The sample has about 110,000 clones, under 95% seen once. The sample in question was peripheral blood, obtained on day 0 of AZD1222 vaccination. These receptors all stem from an adult in good health. Each CDR3 is given with its conserved first and last residue. The order of the fields is D gene, clone size, CDR3 length, J gene, V gene, CDR3 protein, CDR3 DNA. The D gene is left open where the match is weak. The size field is filled for only some rows; it gives once, few, many or a size class.

.,.,15,TRBJ1-4,TRBV6-6,CASSYSGTRNEKLFF,TGTGCCAGCAGTTACTCCGGGACACGTAATGAAAAACTGTTTTTT
TRBD1,.,17,TRBJ1-2,TRBV19,CASSRRQGDSANYGYTF,TGTGCCAGTAGCCGACGGCAGGGGGATTCAGCTAACTATGGCTACACCTTC
.,.,15,TRBJ2-5,TRBV7-6,CASSFFGGEQETQYF,TGTGCCAGCAGCTTTTTCGGCGGGGAACAAGAGACCCAGTACTTC
.,.,16,TRBJ1-1,TRBV7-8,CASSTRVSLMNTEAFF,TGTGCCAGCAGCACCAGGGTTTCCCTGATGAACACTGAAGCTTTCTTT
TRBD1,.,15,TRBJ1-2,TRBV28,CASSPGGEGNYGYTF,TGTGCCAGCAGCCCAGGGGGGGAAGGGAACTATGGCTACACCTTC
TRBD2,.,14,TRBJ2-1,TRBV7-3,CASSRSLAGGQQFF,TGTGCCAGCAGCCGATCACTAGCGGGGGGGCAGCAGTTCTTC
.,.,11,TRBJ2-7,TRBV11-3,CASSGPHEQYF,TGTGCCAGCAGCGGACCCCACGAGCAGTACTTC
.,.,13,TRBJ1-2,TRBV27,CASSLGGNYGYTF,TGTGCCAGCAGTTTGGGGGGTAACTATGGCTACACCTTC
TRBD1,.,14,TRBJ2-5,TRBV5-4,CASSPGTGGETQYF,TGTGCCAGCAGCCCCGGGACAGGGGGAGAGACCCAGTACTTC
.,.,14,TRBJ1-2,TRBV19,CASSYSRPNYGYTF,TGTGCCAGTAGTTACTCCCGTCCTAACTATGGCTACACCTTC
.,.,14,TRBJ1-1,TRBV19,CASRSRQEHTEAFF,TGTGCCAGTAGGTCAAGACAGGAGCACACTGAAGCTTTCTTT
.,.,12,TRBJ2-3,TRBV5-5,CASSPEKDTQYF,TGTGCCAGCAGCCCTGAGAAAGATACGCAGTATTTT
.,once,11,TRBJ1-3,TRBV5-1,CAIREGNTIYF,TGCGCCATTCGCGAGGGAAACACCATATATTTT
TRBD1,.,13,TRBJ2-5,TRBV3-1/TRBV3-2,CASSLGQQETQYF,TGTGCCAGCAGCCTGGGACAGCAAGAGACCCAGTACTTC
TRBD1,.,14,TRBJ2-3,TRBV24-1,CATATGGDSDTQYF,TGTGCCACCGCCACAGGGGGCGACTCAGATACGCAGTATTTT
.,.,13,TRBJ2-2,TRBV12-3/TRBV12-4,CASAGRRAGELFF,TGTGCCAGCGCGGGACGGAGGGCCGGGGAGCTGTTTTTT
.,.,16,TRBJ2-7,TRBV27,CASSLERGTAAYEQYF,TGTGCCAGCAGTCTCGAACGCGGGACCGCCGCCTACGAGCAGTACTTC
.,.,13,TRBJ1-2,TRBV5-5,CASSLQGEYGYTF,TGTGCCAGCAGCTTACAAGGGGAATATGGCTACACCTTC
TRBD1,.,15,TRBJ1-6,TRBV6-5,CASSYRTGVNSPLHF,TGTGCCAGCAGTTACAGGACAGGGGTTAATTCACCCCTCCACTTT
.,.,18,TRBJ2-5,TRBV21-1,CASSKVPSGGPHGETQYF,TGTGCCAGCAGCAAAGTCCCCAGCGGGGGACCCCATGGGGAGACCCAGTACTTC
.,.,12,TRBJ2-7,TRBV11-3,CASSSRESEQYF,TGTGCCAGCAGCAGCCGAGAATCCGAGCAGTACTTC
.,.,15,TRBJ1-1,TRBV3-1/TRBV3-2,CASSPSRGLNTEAFF,TGTGCCAGCAGCCCAAGTCGGGGGCTGAACACTGAAGCTTTCTTT
.,.,13,TRBJ1-1,TRBV2,CASSEAGGAEAFF,TGTGCCAGCAGTGAAGCGGGCGGAGCTGAAGCTTTCTTT
.,.,13,TRBJ1-2,TRBV5-4,CASSLVGNYGYTF,TGTGCCAGCAGCTTGGTAGGGAACTATGGCTACACCTTC
.,.,14,TRBJ2-2,TRBV6-5,CASSYGAGTGELFF,TGTGCCAGCAGTTATGGGGCAGGCACCGGGGAGCTGTTTTTT
.,.,14,TRBJ1-1,TRBV11-2,CASSPSRAGTEAFF,TGTGCCAGCAGCCCATCTAGGGCGGGCACTGAAGCTTTCTTT
TRBD1,.,16,TRBJ2-7,TRBV19,CASSIGSGGLPYEQYF,TGTGCCAGTAGTATAGGGTCAGGGGGCCTTCCCTACGAGCAGTACTTC
.,.,13,TRBJ2-1,TRBV7-9,CASSSQGINEQFF,TGTGCCAGCAGCTCCCAGGGGATCAATGAGCAGTTCTTC
.,.,15,TRBJ1-6,TRBV7-9,CASRSRTELNSPLHF,TGTGCCAGCAGGTCAAGGACAGAACTCAATTCACCCCTCCACTTT
.,.,14,TRBJ2-7,TRBV5-4,CASSSTVGKYEQYF,TGTGCCAGCAGCTCAACGGTCGGAAAGTACGAGCAGTACTTC
.,few,14,TRBJ1-2,TRBV30,CAWSGIGAFYGYTF,TGTGCCTGGAGCGGAATAGGAGCTTTCTATGGCTACACCTTC